A selection of T cell receptor beta chains follows, all from one sample in a study of post-analysis software for immune sequencing data. TCRdb redid the calling of the PCR reads with MiXCR, one entry per CDR3 protein. Of around 250,000 distinct CDR3 sequences in the sample, 35% to 40% are singletons; the top ten hold approximately 4.6%. The sample comprised blood. All receptors come from a girl aged 5-17 years with multiple sclerosis. CDR3s include the opening cysteine and the closing phenylalanine or tryptophan. The D gene is left open where the match is weak. The size field is filled for only some rows; it gives once, few, many or a size class.

few	-	TRBV6-6	TRBJ2-5	CASSYSPRGGAGETQYF	TGTGCCAGCAGTTACTCACCACGTGGAGGAGCGGGAGAGACCCAGTACTTC
-	TRBD2	TRBV20-1	TRBJ2-3	CSARRTSGRARSQYF	TGCAGTGCTAGACGGACTAGCGGGAGGGCGAGATCGCAGTATTTT
many	-	TRBV15	TRBJ1-2	CATSNADRGPNHGYTF	TGTGCCACCAGCAACGCGGACAGAGGGCCTAACCATGGCTACACCTTC
-	-	TRBV27	TRBJ2-5	CASSLRTGNGFQETQYF	TGTGCCAGCAGTTTACGCACCGGGAACGGGTTCCAAGAGACCCAGTACTTC
few	-	TRBV29-1	TRBJ2-3	CSVEREGTDTQYF	TGCAGCGTTGAAAGGGAAGGGACAGATACGCAGTATTTT
-	-	TRBV6-5	TRBJ1-2	CASSYGQGAGAYGYTF	TGTGCCAGCAGTTACGGTCAAGGGGCTGGGGCATATGGCTACACCTTC
many	-	TRBV6-5	TRBJ2-3	CASSYSAGAGTDTQYF	TGTGCCAGCAGTTACTCGGCAGGGGCGGGTACAGATACGCAGTATTTT
-	-	TRBV2	TRBJ1-3	CASSVDTNSGNTIYF	TGTGCCAGCAGTGTTGACACTAACTCTGGAAACACCATATATTTT
-	-	TRBV11-2	TRBJ1-1	CASSLAPDSYTEAFF	TGTGCCAGCAGCTTAGCCCCGGACAGTTACACTGAAGCTTTCTTT
many	TRBD2	TRBV11-2	TRBJ2-3	CASRRTSGPYTDTQYF	TGTGCCAGCAGGAGGACTAGCGGCCCCTACACAGATACGCAGTATTTT
many	TRBD1	TRBV3-1	TRBJ2-1	CASRDRASYNEQFF	TGTGCCAGCCGGGACAGGGCCTCCTACAATGAGCAGTTCTTC
-	-	TRBV5-5	TRBJ2-6	CASSLAGANVRTF	TGTGCCAGCAGCTTGGCTGGGGCCAACGTCCGGACTTTT
many	TRBD1	TRBV20-1	TRBJ2-5	CSAIPSDRVEETQYF	TGCAGTGCAATCCCCTCGGACAGGGTAGAAGAGACCCAGTACTTC
-	-	TRBV5-1	TRBJ1-3	CASSLERSGDTIYF	TGCGCCAGCAGCTTGGAGCGGTCCGGAGACACCATATATTTT